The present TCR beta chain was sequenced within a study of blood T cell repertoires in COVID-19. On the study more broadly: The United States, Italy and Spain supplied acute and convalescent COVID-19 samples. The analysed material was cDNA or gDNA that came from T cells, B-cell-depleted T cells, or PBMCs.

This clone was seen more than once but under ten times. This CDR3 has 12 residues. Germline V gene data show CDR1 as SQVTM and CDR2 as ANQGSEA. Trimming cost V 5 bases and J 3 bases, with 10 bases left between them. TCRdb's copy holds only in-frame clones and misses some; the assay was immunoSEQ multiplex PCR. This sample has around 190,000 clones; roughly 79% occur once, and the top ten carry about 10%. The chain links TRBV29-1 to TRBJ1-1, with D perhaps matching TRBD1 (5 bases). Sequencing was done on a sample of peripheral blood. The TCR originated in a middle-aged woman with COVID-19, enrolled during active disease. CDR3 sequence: CSVQGGYTEAFF. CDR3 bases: TGCAGCGTTCAGGGAGGGTACACTGAAGCTTTCTTT.